The clone carrying this T cell receptor beta chain was seen only once. Its antigen is not identified. With 60 Vbeta and 13 Jbeta primers, the PCR was carried out. Assay used: immunoSEQ multiplex PCR; TCRdb lists only in-frame clones, some missing. Altogether approximately 150,000 clones are present, around 90% being singletons, with the ten largest covering roughly 0.5%. This entry is derived from a study of cytomegalovirus exposure and HLA in healthy donors. Study summary: An early data release held approximately 85 million unique TCRs from HLA-typed donors. Study-wide findings and caveats: Clonal expansion, a later analysis showed, was greater in HLA-associated TCR beta chains than in equally common others.

The clonotype comes from a woman between 40 and 50 years old in good health and CMV-seronegative. Input material: PBMCs.

The CDR3 sequence is CASSPSGRREQFF. CDR3 in DNA: TGTGCCAGCAGCCCGAGCGGGAGACGGGAGCAGTTCTTC. The chain combines TRBV11-2 with TRBJ2-1; TRBD2 agrees at 8 bases. Germline V gene sequence: CDR1 SGHAT, CDR2 FQNNGV. V lost 5 bases to trimming and J lost 10 bases; unmatched junction nucleotides: 7. CDR3 length equals 13 residues.